These 5 T cell receptor beta chains originate from one sample sequenced in a study of T cell responses to AZD1222 COVID-19 vaccine. The table came from immunoSEQ multiplex PCR; TCRdb's copy has only in-frame clones and leaves some out. The sample has about 120,000 clones; less than 95% are singletons. The sample was peripheral blood, taken on day 0 of AZD1222 vaccination. Receptors originate from an adult in good health.

The gene calls are TRBV30 and TRBJ1-2; D gene unclear. The CDR3 is 13 residues long. V was clipped by 3 bases and J by 8 bases, with 16 bases between them. Looked up from germline, CDR1 is GTSNPN and CDR2 is SVGIG (reference sequence). The CDR3, as DNA: TGTGCCTGGAGCACCGCGCTCTTGGGGGGCTACACCTTC. Protein product: CAWSTALLGGYTF.

This chain joins TRBV29-1 and TRBJ1-2, with 7 bases aligning to TRBD1. The CDR3 loop spans 11 amino acids. Germline CDR1 and CDR2: SQVTM and ANQGSEA. After removal of 7 bases from V and 8 bases from J, the junction contained 7 bases not matched to a gene. The CDR3 here is CSARQGEGYTF. CDR3 DNA: TGCAGCGCTCGCCAGGGGGAGGGCTACACCTTC.

The rearrangement uses TRBV2 and TRBJ1-5; 7 nucleotides agree with TRBD1. CDR3 size: 13 residues. Per the germline V gene, CDR1 is SNHLY and CDR2 is FYNNEI. With V trimmed by 10 bases and J by 7 bases, 10 bases remained unmatched. In DNA form, the CDR3 reads TGTGCCACAGGACAGGCTGGACAACAGCCCCAGCATTTT. Protein product: CATGQAGQQPQHF. Complete variable domain (other parts from reference TRBV2 and TRBJ1-5): EPEVTQTPSHQVTQMGQEVILRCVPISNHLYFYWYRQILGQKVEFLVSFYNNEISEKSEIFDDQFSVERPDGSNFTLKIRSTKLEDSAMYFCATGQAGQQPQHFGDGTRLSIL.

This chain joins TRBV28 and TRBJ1-5, with D possibly TRBD1 on 5 matching bases. With 7 bases removed from V and 9 bases from J, the gap between germline ends came to 16 bases. The CDR3 length is 13 residues. Germline V gene sequence: CDR1 MDHEN, CDR2 SYDVKM. The CDR3 bases are TGTGCCAGCATCGGGGCTGGGGTTGGGCCCCAGCATTTT. Its protein product is CASIGAGVGPQHF.

The CDR3 region is CASSLVGGAPNQPQHF. The CDR3 DNA reads TGTGCCAGCAGCTTAGTAGGAGGGGCTCCCAATCAGCCCCAGCATTTT. This chain connects TRBV7-8 to TRBJ1-5; D is possibly TRBD1 (5 bases). Germline lookup yields CDR1 SGHVS and CDR2 FQNEAQ. Trimming took 1 base from V and 3 from J, leaving 13 bases between them. There are 16 residues in the CDR3.